This TCR beta chain comes out of a study of CD8+CD57+ T cells in acquired aplastic anemia. TCR beta VDJ and CDR3 profiles were obtained from a genomic DNA template. TCRdb re-derived calls from the reads in MiXCR, one entry per CDR3 protein. The table includes fewer than 200,000 distinct CDR3 sequences, 48% detected once. The CDR3 contains 14 residues. V lost 4 bases and J 6 bases, leaving 15 bases between the germline ends. Patients selected for sequencing had displayed CD8+CD57+ cell expansion by flow cytometry. The chain is built from TRBV12-3 or TRBV12-4 and TRBJ1-1; D might be TRBD1 (5 bases). This TCR was sampled from a human donor with aplastic anemia. Input material: sorted CD4+, CD8+, or CD8+CD57+ T cells (not recorded which) from PBMCs. The CDR3 sequence is CASSSAMGGAEAFF. CDR3 DNA: TGTGCCAGCAGTTCCGCCATGGGGGGTGCTGAAGCTTTCTTT.